The 24 T cell receptor beta chains below all came from one sample that was sequenced in a study of T cell repertoires in cytomegalovirus infection. TCRdb re-derived calls from the reads in MiXCR, one entry per CDR3 protein. The sample has about 190,000 distinct CDR3 sequences; 8.5% to 10% are singletons. The material sequenced was PBMCs. The receptors shown here come from a human donor in good health (CMV status not recorded). Some clones in this sample may be carry-over from other donors' samples.

This clonotype occurred many times. The CDR3 coding sequence is TGTGCCAGCAGCCAACTTGGACTAGCGGAGGGCAATGAGCAGTTCTTC. It codes for CASSQLGLAEGNEQFF. The chain has TRBV7-3 and TRBJ2-1; 10 positions agree with TRBD2. The length of the CDR3 is 16 residues. Germline-derived CDR1 and CDR2 are SGHTA and FQGTGA. V was pared by 5 bases and J by 6 bases, with 10 bases of the junction left unmatched.

This chain links TRBV11-2 with TRBJ2-3; D might be TRBD2 (7 bases). Germline V gene lookup returns CDR1 SGHAT and CDR2 FQNNGV. With 5 bases removed from V and 6 bases from J, the gap between germline ends came to 21 bases. The CDR3 is made up of 16 amino acids. This CDR3 is CASSPFGGGAADTQYF. The CDR3 nucleotides are TGTGCCAGCAGCCCGTTTGGGGGGGGGGCGGCCGATACGCAGTATTTT. Based on the CDR3 plus reference TRBV11-2 and TRBJ2-3, the full variable domain is EAGVAQSPRYKIIEKRQSVAFWCNPISGHATLYWYQQILGQGPKLLIQFQNNGVVDDSQLPKDRFSAERLKGVDSTLKIQPAKLEDSAVYLCASSPFGGGAADTQYFGPGTRLTVL.

The V gene is TRBV6-8, the J gene TRBJ2-1; D is ambiguous. Per germline, CDR1 MNHGY and CDR2 SAAAGT. Between the trimmed V and J ends, which lost 2 bases and 2 bases, there was a span of 10 bases. The CDR3 consists of 15 residues. DNA for the CDR3: TGTGCCAGCAGTTACGGGTTAGATCCCTACAATGAGCAGTTCTTC. It encodes CASSYGLDPYNEQFF.

This clonotype was found a few times. This chain uses TRBV7-9 with TRBJ1-2; 9 bases align to TRBD1. From germline, CDR1 is SEHNR and CDR2 FQNEAQ (reference sequence). The CDR3 runs 14 residues. The V and J ends lost 5 bases and 2 bases, in that order; junction bases with no gene match: 3. CDR3 sequence: CASSAGQGNYGYTF. CDR3 sequence (DNA): TGTGCCAGCAGCGCGGGACAGGGAAACTATGGCTACACCTTC. Full variable domain (remainder filled in from reference TRBV7-9 and TRBJ1-2): DTGVSQNPRHKITKRGQNVTFRCDPISEHNRLYWYRQTLGQGPEFLTYFQNEAQLEKSRLLSDRFSAERPKGSFSTLEIQRTEQGDSAMYLCASSAGQGNYGYTFGSGTRLTVV.

This clonotype has ten or more counts. One junction end does not reproduce the germline sequence, and a read error may be involved. V usage is TRBV7-2 and J usage is TRBJ1-4; unclear D gene. From germline, CDR1 is SGHTA and CDR2 FQGNSA. The CDR3 consists of 15 residues. This chain's CDR3 is CASRLEIRSGEKLFF. As DNA, the CDR3 is TGTGCCAGCAGATTAGAGATCCGTTCGGGTGAAAAACTGTTTTTT.

The CDR3: CSVDSHYGYTF. The DNA for the CDR3 is TGCAGCGTTGACAGCCACTATGGCTACACCTTC. J is TRBJ1-2 and V is TRBV29-1, with D unclear. Trimming pared 3 bases from V and 3 bases from J, leaving 5 bases between. CDR1 is SQVTM and CDR2 is ANQGSEA in the germline V gene. This CDR3 contains 11 residues.

The genes are TRBV20-1 and TRBJ2-3; unclear D gene. Germline-derived CDR1 and CDR2 are DFQATT and SNEGSKA (reference sequence). Between the trimmed V and J ends, which lost 2 bases and 0 bases, there was a span of 12 bases. The CDR3 contains 15 residues. For the CDR3, the DNA is TGCAGTGCTAGATTTGCCCTGGCGAGCACAGATACGCAGTATTTT. As protein: CSARFALASTDTQYF.

The chain recombines TRBV20-1 with TRBJ1-1, with 7 bases matching TRBD1. Germline V gene lookup returns CDR1 DFQATT and CDR2 SNEGSKA (reference sequence). With 5 bases clipped from V and 1 base from J, the junction kept 10 bases outside the gene matches. The CDR3 covers 15 residues. CDR3 nucleotides: TGCAGTGCTCCCCGGGTGGGACAGAAGAACACTGAAGCTTTCTTT. This codes for CSAPRVGQKNTEAFF.

This clonotype was found a few times. The rearrangement links TRBV20-1 to TRBJ2-7; 7 bases map to TRBD1. V lost 0 bases and J lost 0; bases outside the gene matches: 5. Germline lookup yields CDR1 DFQATT and CDR2 SNEGSKA (reference sequence). The CDR3 loop spans 15 amino acids. CDR3 region: CSARDWAGGSYEQYF. For the CDR3, the DNA is TGCAGTGCTAGAGATTGGGCAGGGGGCTCCTACGAGCAGTACTTC.

In this sample, this clonotype turned up many times. CDR3 nucleotide sequence: TGTGCCAGCAGTCCCCGGGACAGACTAGCCAAAAACATTCAGTACTTC. Translating gives CASSPRDRLAKNIQYF. This chain connects TRBV6-2 or TRBV6-3 to TRBJ2-4; the match to TRBD1 covers 7 bases. Germline V gives CDR1 MNHEY, CDR2 SVGEGT. Trimming at V came to 5 bases and at J to 0 bases, leaving 7 bases not matched to a gene. The CDR3 is 16 amino acids.

This clonotype was picked up many times. This chain uses TRBV5-1 with TRBJ2-3, with 9 bases fitting TRBD1. In germline, CDR1 is SGHRS, CDR2 YFSETQ. J lost 6 bases, V lost 5 bases, and 7 bases had no gene match. This CDR3 has 14 residues. The CDR3 nucleotides are TGCGCCAGCAGTCTGACAGGGGGTTCGGATACGCAGTATTTT. This translates into CASSLTGGSDTQYF.

This clonotype was seen many times. The chain couples TRBV7-9 to TRBJ2-6, with 7 bases that match TRBD1. CDR3 length: 17 amino acids. The germline CDR1 and CDR2 sequences are SEHNR and FQNEAQ (reference sequence). Trimming cost V 5 bases and J 1 base; bases outside gene matches: 8. CDR3 amino acids: CASSPQRQGSGANVLTF. The CDR3 nucleotides read TGTGCCAGCAGCCCGCAGAGACAGGGTTCTGGGGCCAACGTCCTGACTTTC. The whole variable domain, filled in from reference TRBV7-9 and TRBJ2-6, reads DTGVSQNPRHKITKRGQNVTFRCDPISEHNRLYWYRQTLGQGPEFLTYFQNEAQLEKSRLLSDRFSAERPKGSFSTLEIQRTEQGDSAMYLCASSPQRQGSGANVLTFGAGSRLTVL.

The V and J genes are TRBV5-4 and TRBJ2-1, with a possible D match to TRBD2 (5 bases). The CDR3 consists of 15 residues. V was pared by 3 bases and J by 7 bases, with 17 bases between. From germline, CDR1 is SGHNT and CDR2 YYREEE (reference sequence). Here the CDR3 reads CASSSPTGSGNEQFF. In nucleotides, the CDR3 is TGTGCCAGCAGCTCCCCGACCGGCAGCGGAAATGAGCAGTTCTTC. Full variable domain (rest looked up from reference TRBV5-4 and TRBJ2-1): ETGVTQSPTHLIKTRGQQVTLRCSSQSGHNTVSWYQQALGQGPQFIFQYYREEENGRGNFPPRFSGLQFPNYSSELNVNALELDDSALYLCASSSPTGSGNEQFFGPGTRLTVL.

The table lists this clonotype with many counts. This chain links TRBV7-2 with TRBJ1-2; 7 positions match TRBD1. Trimming took 1 base from V and 7 from J; bases not matched to a gene: 6. Germline assignment: CDR1 SGHTA and CDR2 FQGNSA. The CDR3 runs 14 residues. The CDR3 is CASSLDQGVGGYTF. The CDR3 nucleotides are TGTGCCAGCAGCTTAGACCAGGGGGTGGGTGGCTACACCTTC.

The J gene is TRBJ1-3, the V gene TRBV9, with no clear D. CDR1 is SGDLS and CDR2 is YYNGEE in the germline V gene. CDR3 length: 13 residues. Trimming removed 3 bases at V and 2 bases at J, with 6 bases between. The CDR3 here is CASSERPGNTIYF. The CDR3 coding sequence is TGTGCCAGCAGCGAACGACCTGGAAACACCATATATTTT.

A note on this clonotype: This could be a read error, since a much larger clone is one nucleotide away. The CDR3 here is CAGSYREFGEQYF. CDR3 DNA sequence: TGTGCCGGCAGCTACAGGGAGTTCGGCGAGCAGTACTTC. The J gene is TRBJ2-7, the V gene TRBV7-9, with D possibly matching TRBD1 (6 bases). Germline assignment: CDR1 SEHNR and CDR2 FQNEAQ (reference sequence). The CDR3 runs 13 residues.

This clonotype has at least ten counts. The CDR3 loop is CASSSLISAFF. CDR3 in DNA: TGTGCCAGCAGCTCCCTGATTTCGGCTTTCTTT. V gene TRBV7-2 combines with J gene TRBJ1-1; D unclear. Looked up from germline, CDR1 is SGHTA and CDR2 is FQGNSA. The V end was cut by 4 bases, the J end by 11 bases, with 11 bases between. This CDR3 comprises 11 residues.

This chain uses TRBV4-1 with TRBJ2-2; D not certain. V lost 2 bases, J lost 7 bases, and 17 bases lay in between. This CDR3 spans 16 amino acids. Germline V gives CDR1 MGHRA, CDR2 YSYEKL. CDR3 bases: TGCGCCAGCAGCCAATCGCATCTGGAGTTAGTCGGGGAGCTGTTTTTT. This codes for CASSQSHLELVGELFF.

This clonotype was detected a few times. This chain connects TRBV4-3 to TRBJ2-3, with 10 bases lining up with TRBD2. Germline values: CDR1 LGHNA, CDR2 YSLEER. The junction had 9 bases not matched to a gene; V was cut back by 0 bases and J by 6 bases. The CDR3 has 17 amino acids. Here the CDR3 DNA reads TGCGCCAGCAGCCAAGATAGCGGGATAGCGGGAGGCGATACGCAGTATTTT. Amino acid sequence: CASSQDSGIAGGDTQYF.

Ten or more counts support this clonotype. CDR3 nucleotide sequence: TGTGCCAGCAGGCGGACAGGGAGGGCCGGGGAGCTGTTTTTT. As protein: CASRRTGRAGELFF. The chain combines TRBV12-3 or TRBV12-4 with TRBJ2-2, with D possibly being TRBD1 (8 bases). This CDR3 spans 14 amino acids. The germline V and J ends were trimmed by 6 bases and 6 bases, with 14 bases remaining between them.

V is TRBV24-1 and J is TRBJ2-3; TRBD1 matches 8 bases. J was trimmed by 4 bases and V by 4 bases; bases with no gene match: 6. The CDR3 covers 15 residues. The V gene's germline CDR1 is KGHDR and CDR2 SFDVKD. The CDR3 DNA reads TGTGCCACCAGTGACCGGACAGGGCGGGCAGATACGCAGTATTTT. Translation: CATSDRTGRADTQYF.

This clonotype turned up a few times. The chain couples TRBV27 to TRBJ2-1, with D perhaps TRBD2 (5 bases). The CDR3 extends over 16 amino acids. V was shortened by 5 bases and J by 6 bases, with 20 bases between the two germline ends. Germline V gene lookup returns CDR1 MNHEY and CDR2 SMNVEV (reference sequence). DNA of the CDR3: TGTGCCAGCAGTCCCATAGCTAGCCAGATATTCAATGAGCAGTTCTTC. Translating gives CASSPIASQIFNEQFF.

This chain uses TRBV27 with TRBJ2-1; TRBD2 matches 13 bases. V was clipped by 6 bases and J by 6 bases; unmatched bases: 5. Germline V gives CDR1 MNHEY, CDR2 SMNVEV (reference sequence). There are 15 residues in the CDR3. CDR3 sequence reads: CASSPGLAGINEQFF. Written as DNA, the CDR3 is TGTGCCAGCAGCCCGGGACTAGCGGGGATCAATGAGCAGTTCTTC.

This clonotype was detected ten times or more. V usage is TRBV29-1 and J usage is TRBJ2-7, with D tentatively TRBD1 or TRBD2 (6 bases each). Germline V gene data show CDR1 as SQVTM and CDR2 as ANQGSEA. Trimming removed 8 bases at V and 3 bases at J, with 17 bases between. The CDR3 consists of 13 residues. DNA of the CDR3: TGCAGCATCAAAAAGGGGGGAATCTACGAGCAGTACTTC. Translated: CSIKKGGIYEQYF.